This TCR beta chain was retrieved from a study of shared clonotypes between healthy human individuals (dated by TCRdb to 2019 to 2021). About the study as a whole: A couple of women and three men aged 18 to 49 years were included in the cohort. For each donor, three plates each were used for CD4 naive and CD4 memory, two plates were used for CD8 naive, and one plate was used for CD8 memory. To increase sequencing depth and limit assay-specific biases, different laboratories used diverse techniques to prepare libraries and sequence TCR repertoires. The study deeply sequenced blood TCR repertoires of about five healthy adults to estimate repertoire size and the extent of clonotype sharing between individuals. Per donor, leukapheresis produced somewhere between about 0.8 and 9 billion PBMCs. The research as a whole found: Naive subsets generally had larger estimated clonotype richness than memory subsets did. Because the study included only a small number of donors, the genetic and exposure-history diversity represented was limited. Pairwise subsampling led to the expectation that sequencing depth would affect the degree of clonotype sharing among donors. Incomplete sequencing was indicated by rarefaction of sorted-subset datasets, despite the large sequencing depth. Sampling was limited to blood, and TCR repertoires in tissue likely differ from TCR repertoires in blood. Across several donors, 4.5% to 6.5% of naive CD4, approximately 3.6% of naive CD8, under 2.5% of memory CD4, and roughly 0.41% of memory CD8 clonotypes were shared. Compared with non-shared clonotypes, the clonotypes found in all four sorted-subset donors had higher generation probabilities.

To note about this clone: What this receptor recognizes is not known. The record has no base qualities; no much larger clone is one base away.

TCR CDR3 regions were amplified from genomic DNA by multiplex PCR using the deep immunoSEQ assay. Extracted genomic DNA from each cell subset was distributed evenly across all wells of several immunoSEQ 96-well plates, and each plate was treated as a replicate. Each replicate PCR for sorted subsets received about 200 ng genomic DNA, equal to about 30,000 T cell genomes. The purified libraries were quantified using a Qubit 3.0 fluorometer, sized with a Bioanalyzer 2100, and then quantified again using the KAPA Library Quantification kit. A separate single-read 150-cycle Illumina NextSeq 550 flow cell was used to sequence each immunoSEQ 96-well plate. The original pipeline was this. The immunoSEQ output contained only junctional sequences without quality scores, so filtering could not match that applied to full-length reads. To assign V/J genes and CDR3, sequences were annotated against IMGT germline references using PyIR, a Python wrapper for IgBLAST v1.9. Reads were filtered out if the reads had weak V/J assignments (E-value above 1e-6), no CDR3, stop codons, out-of-frame junctions, or ambiguous translated residues. V3J clonotypes were defined as sequences sharing an identical inferred V gene, J gene, and CDR3 amino acid sequence. Percentage overlap between repertoires was computed as shared unique clonotypes divided by the size of the smaller repertoire. Richness of each repertoire was evaluated using RTK rarefaction, the Chao1 estimator, and Recon v2.1 estimates of unobserved clonotypes. Generation probabilities for all TCRbeta clonotypes obtained by the gDNA method from four donors were computed using OLGA. TCRdb provides this immuneACCESS table in a form limited to in-frame rearrangements. Some clones are lacking; in checked studies, under half of them reflect an unresolved V gene, and why the rest are absent is not known. Clonal size and the V and J genes are those of that table, whereas D and trimming came from the DNA. The table for this sample lists 1.6 million or so clones; roughly 95% of them were counted only once. Jointly, the top ten make up 0.95% to 1.5% of the sample.

Donors were healthy HIV-negative adults with no recently reported acute infections or vaccinations. Only Caucasian adults living in Nashville, Tennessee, USA were represented among the donors. CD4+ T cells were enriched through magnetic negative selection, after which naive cells were positively selected on CD45RA and the remaining negative fraction served as the memory subset. Blood was collected by leukapheresis, and PBMCs were isolated by Ficoll-Histopaque density gradient centrifugation and then cryopreserved in liquid nitrogen vapor phase. Analytical flow cytometry was used to check the purity and quantity of every magnetically sorted T cell population. Each sorted fraction had its genomic DNA isolated and then quantified by UV absorbance on a Nanodrop 2000c. The CDR3 runs 13 amino acids, cysteine and phenylalanine included. Only CDR3 DNA remains: 39 bases, in frame from the first base. The V and J ends are trimmed by 3 bases and 2 bases, leaving 6 bases between them. Based on the germline V gene (reference sequence), the CDR1 and CDR2 sequences are WNHNN and SYGVQD.

The origin of this receptor is a man aged 25-45 years in good health. The sequencing sample was made of naive CD4+ T cells sorted from blood. The cell subset or site label on this specimen signifies: CD45RA+ positively selected. This sequence uses TRBV10-1 and TRBJ2-3, with the D gene uncertain. At the DNA level, the sequence is TGCGCCAGCAGTGATGGGATCACAGATACGCAGTATTTT. This is translated as CASSDGITDTQYF.